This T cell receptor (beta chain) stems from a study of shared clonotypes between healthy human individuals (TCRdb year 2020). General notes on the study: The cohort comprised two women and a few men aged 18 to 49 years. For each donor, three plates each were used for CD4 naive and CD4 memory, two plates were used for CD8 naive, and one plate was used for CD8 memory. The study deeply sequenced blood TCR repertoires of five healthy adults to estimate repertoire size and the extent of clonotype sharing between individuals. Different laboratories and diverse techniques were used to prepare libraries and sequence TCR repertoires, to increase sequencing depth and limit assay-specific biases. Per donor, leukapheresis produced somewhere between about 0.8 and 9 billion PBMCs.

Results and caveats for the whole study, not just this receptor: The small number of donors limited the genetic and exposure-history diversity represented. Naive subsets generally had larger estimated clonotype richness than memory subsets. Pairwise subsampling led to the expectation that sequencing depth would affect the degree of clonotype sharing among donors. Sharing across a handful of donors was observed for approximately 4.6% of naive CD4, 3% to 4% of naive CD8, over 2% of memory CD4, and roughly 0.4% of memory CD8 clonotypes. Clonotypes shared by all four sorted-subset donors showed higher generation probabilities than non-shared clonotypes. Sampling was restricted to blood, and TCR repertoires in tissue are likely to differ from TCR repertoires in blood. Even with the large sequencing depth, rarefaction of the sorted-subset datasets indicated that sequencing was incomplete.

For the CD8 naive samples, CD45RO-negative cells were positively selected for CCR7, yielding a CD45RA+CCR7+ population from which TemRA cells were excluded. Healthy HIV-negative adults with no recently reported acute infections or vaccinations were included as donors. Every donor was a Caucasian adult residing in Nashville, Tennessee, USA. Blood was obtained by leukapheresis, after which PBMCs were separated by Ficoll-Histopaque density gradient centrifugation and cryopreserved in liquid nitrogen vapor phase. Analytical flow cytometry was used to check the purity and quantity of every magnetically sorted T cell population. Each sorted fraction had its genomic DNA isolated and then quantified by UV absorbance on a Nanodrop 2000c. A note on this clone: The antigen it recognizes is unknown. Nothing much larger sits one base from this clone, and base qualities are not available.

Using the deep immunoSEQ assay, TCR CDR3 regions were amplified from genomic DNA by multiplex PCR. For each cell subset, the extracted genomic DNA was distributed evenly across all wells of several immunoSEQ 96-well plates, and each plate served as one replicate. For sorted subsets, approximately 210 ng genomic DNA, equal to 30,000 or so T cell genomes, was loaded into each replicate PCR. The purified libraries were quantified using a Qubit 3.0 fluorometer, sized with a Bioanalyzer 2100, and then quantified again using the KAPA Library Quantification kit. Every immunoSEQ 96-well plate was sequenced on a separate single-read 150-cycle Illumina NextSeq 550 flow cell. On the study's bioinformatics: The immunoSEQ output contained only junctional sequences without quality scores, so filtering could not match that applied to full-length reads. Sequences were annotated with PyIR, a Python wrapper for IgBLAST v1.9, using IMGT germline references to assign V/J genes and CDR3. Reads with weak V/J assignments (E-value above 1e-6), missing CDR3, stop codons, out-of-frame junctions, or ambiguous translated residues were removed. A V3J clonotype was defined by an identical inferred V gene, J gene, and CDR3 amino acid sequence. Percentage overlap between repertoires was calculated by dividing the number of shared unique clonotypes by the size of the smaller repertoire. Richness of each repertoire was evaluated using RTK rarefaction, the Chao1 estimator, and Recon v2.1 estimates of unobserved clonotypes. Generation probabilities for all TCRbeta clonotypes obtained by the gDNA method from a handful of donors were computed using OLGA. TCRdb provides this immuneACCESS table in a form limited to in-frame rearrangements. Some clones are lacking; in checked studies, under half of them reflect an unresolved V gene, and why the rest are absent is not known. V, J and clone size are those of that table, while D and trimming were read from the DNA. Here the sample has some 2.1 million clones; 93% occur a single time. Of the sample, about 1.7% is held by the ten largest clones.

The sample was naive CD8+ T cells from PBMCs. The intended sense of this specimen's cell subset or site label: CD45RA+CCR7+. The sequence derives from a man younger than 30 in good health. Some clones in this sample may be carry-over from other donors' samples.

The DNA reads as follows: TGTGCCAGCAGCTTTCCCGCACTTATAGACACTGAAGCTTTCTTT. Translation gives CASSFPALIDTEAFF. The chain uses TRBV7-9 and TRBJ1-1; the D gene identity is not certain. Trimming takes 3 bases from V and 3 bases from J, and the germline ends sit 14 bases apart. CDR3 length: 15 amino acids, cysteine to phenylalanine. The read is trimmed to its CDR3 DNA, 45 bases read in frame from base 1. The germline V gene (reference sequence) yields SEHNR for CDR1 and FQNEAQ for CDR2.